Below, 26 T cell receptor beta chains from the same sample are listed, as sequenced in a study of cytomegalovirus exposure and HLA in healthy donors. Primers: 60 Vbeta forward and 13 Jbeta reverse. Assay used: immunoSEQ multiplex PCR; TCRdb lists only in-frame clones, some missing. The sample has around 140,000 clones; roughly 83% are singletons. The sequenced sample was PBMCs. The receptors derive from a man aged 35 to 55 in good health and CMV-seronegative.

The genes are TRBV2 and TRBJ2-2, with 9 bases matching TRBD2. The CDR3 loop spans 14 amino acids. Germline assignment: CDR1 SNHLY and CDR2 FYNNEI. V was pared by 7 bases and J by 4 bases, with 4 bases of the junction left unmatched. CDR3 nucleotides: TGTGCCAGCATCAGGCGGGAGGGCACCGGGGAGCTGTTTTTT. Translation gives CASIRREGTGELFF. Full variable domain (rest looked up from reference TRBV2 and TRBJ2-2): EPEVTQTPSHQVTQMGQEVILRCVPISNHLYFYWYRQILGQKVEFLVSFYNNEISEKSEIFDDQFSVERPDGSNFTLKIRSTKLEDSAMYFCASIRREGTGELFFGEGSRLTVL.

V and J are TRBV7-8 and TRBJ2-7, with 9 nucleotides matching TRBD2. The length of the CDR3 is 14 residues. V was clipped by 5 bases and J by 5 bases; unmatched bases: 7. CDR1 is SGHVS, CDR2 FQNEAQ, per germline. The CDR3 DNA reads as TGTGCCAGCAGCACCAGCGGGAGGCTAAACGAGCAGTACTTC. Translating gives CASSTSGRLNEQYF.

V usage is TRBV5-6 and J usage is TRBJ2-7; D gene unclear. Trimming removed 0 bases from V and 2 bases from J, with 3 bases in between. This CDR3 contains 12 residues. CDR1 and CDR2 from the germline V gene are SGHDT and YYEEEE. DNA of the CDR3: TGTGCCAGCAGCTTGGATACCTACGAGCAGTACTTC. It encodes CASSLDTYEQYF.

V and J are TRBV5-1 and TRBJ2-7, with TRBD1 matching 12 bases. CDR3 length: 16 amino acids. V trimming: 4 bases; J trimming: 6 bases; junction bases outside the gene matches: 11. Germline loops: CDR1 SGHRS, CDR2 YFSETQ. CDR3 loop: CASSLRPGTGGFEQYF. For the CDR3, the DNA is TGCGCCAGCAGCCTTCGACCCGGGACAGGGGGCTTCGAGCAGTACTTC. The full variable domain, in which reference TRBV5-1 and TRBJ2-7 provide the parts outside the CDR3, is KAGVTQTPRYLIKTRGQQVTLSCSPISGHRSVSWYQQTPGQGLQFLFEYFSETQRNKGNFPGRFSGRQFSNSRSEMNVSTLELGDSALYLCASSLRPGTGGFEQYFGPGTRLTVT.

This chain connects TRBV7-2 to TRBJ2-5; TRBD2 might be the D (7 bases). V lost 5 bases and J 5 bases, leaving 12 bases between the germline ends. Germline V gives CDR1 SGHTA, CDR2 FQGNSA. The CDR3 loop spans 13 amino acids. Here the CDR3 DNA reads TGTGCCAGCAGCCGGGGGGCGATGGAGACCCAGTACTTC. Protein: CASSRGAMETQYF.

This rearrangement joins TRBV27 to TRBJ2-2; D perhaps matches TRBD1 (6 bases). V lost 8 bases to trimming and J lost 6 bases, with 19 bases between them. The CDR3 is 15 residues long. CDR1 and CDR2 (germline): MNHEY, SMNVEV (reference sequence). The CDR3 bases are TGTGCCAGCTCCCTCCTGAGGGGGAGAGCCGGGGAGCTGTTTTTT. Residues: CASSLLRGRAGELFF.

V gene TRBV30 combines with J gene TRBJ2-1; 8 positions agree with TRBD2. V dropped 4 bases and J dropped 0; count of bases not matched to a gene: 5. The CDR3 consists of 15 residues. CDR1 is GTSNPN and CDR2 is SVGIG in the germline V gene (reference sequence). As DNA, the CDR3 is TGTGCCTGGAACCGGGAGGGTAGCTCCTACAATGAGCAGTTCTTC. As protein: CAWNREGSSYNEQFF.

On this clone itself: The same CDR3 can be traced to other DNA sequences in this sample. The V call is TRBV19, the J call TRBJ1-1, with 7 bases that match TRBD1. Trimming removed 5 bases from V and 4 bases from J; junction bases left unmatched: 7. Germline V lookup: CDR1 LNHDA, CDR2 SQIVND (reference sequence). The CDR3 extends over 14 amino acids. The CDR3 protein is CASSPRTGGTEAFF. CDR3 bases: TGTGCCAGTAGTCCCCGGACAGGAGGCACTGAAGCTTTCTTT. Drawing the rest from reference TRBV19 and TRBJ1-1, the complete variable domain is DGGITQSPKYLFRKEGQNVTLSCEQNLNHDAMYWYRQDPGQGLRLIYYSQIVNDFQKGDIAEGYSVSREKKESFPLTVTSAQKNPTAFYLCASSPRTGGTEAFFGQGTRLTVV.

This clone was found a few times. The chain carries TRBV4-3 and TRBJ2-5, with TRBD1 identical over 7 bases. The V gene end was trimmed by 2 bases and the J gene end by 1 base; junction bases not matched to a gene: 1. From germline, CDR1 is LGHNA and CDR2 YSLEER. The CDR3 totals 14 residues. The CDR3 coding sequence is TGCGCCAGCAGCCAAACAGGGGCCCAAGAGACCCAGTACTTC. Amino acid sequence: CASSQTGAQETQYF.

The chain joins TRBV11-1 to TRBJ2-2, with D perhaps TRBD1 (6 bases). The CDR3 is 16 amino acids. V was cut by 5 bases and J by 6 bases, with 19 bases left in between. Germline V lookup: CDR1 SGHAT, CDR2 FQDESV (reference sequence). Here the CDR3 DNA reads TGTGCCAGCAGCGGCTACCGGACAGATCTATCCGGGGAGCTGTTTTTT. As protein: CASSGYRTDLSGELFF.

The chain carries TRBV27 and TRBJ2-5; 7 positions agree with TRBD1. Germline CDR1 is MNHEY and CDR2 is SMNVEV (reference sequence). Trimming took 3 bases from V and 2 from J; bases not matched to a gene: 3. The CDR3 has 14 amino acids. In DNA, the CDR3 is TGTGCCAGCAGTTTCTTGACAGGGCAAGAGACCCAGTACTTC. Encoded protein: CASSFLTGQETQYF.

The chain recombines TRBV6-5 with TRBJ2-7; TRBD2 is a possible D gene (5 bases). The V gene's germline CDR1 is MNHEY and CDR2 SVGAGI. Trimming cost V 0 bases and J 1 base, with 13 bases left between them. The CDR3 has 16 amino acids. Written as DNA, the CDR3 is TGTGCCAGCAGTTACTCGAGGGATGCGGTATCCTACGAGCAGTACTTC. It is translated as CASSYSRDAVSYEQYF.

With respect to this clone: The sample carries other DNA sequences with the same CDR3. V and J are TRBV7-2 and TRBJ1-5, with 9 nucleotides matching TRBD1. V shed 1 base and J 3 bases; nucleotides not matched to a gene: 7. The CDR3 has 17 residues. Germline V CDR1 and CDR2: SGHTA, FQGNSA. DNA for the CDR3: TGTGCCAGCAGCTTAGGGACAGGGGAGGGCCTCAATCAGCCCCAGCATTTT. It is translated as CASSLGTGEGLNQPQHF.

This clone was found a few times. The rearrangement uses TRBV7-9 and TRBJ1-1, with a weak D call TRBD1 (6 bases). The CDR3 totals 15 residues. CDR1 is SEHNR and CDR2 is FQNEAQ in the germline V gene (reference sequence). Trimming left V 1 base short and J 11 bases short, with 20 bases between. This CDR3 is CASSLVDDGGEGAFF. The CDR3, as DNA: TGTGCCAGCAGCTTAGTTGACGATGGGGGCGAAGGGGCTTTCTTT. Using reference TRBV7-9 and TRBJ1-1 for the parts outside the CDR3, the full variable domain is DTGVSQNPRHKITKRGQNVTFRCDPISEHNRLYWYRQTLGQGPEFLTYFQNEAQLEKSRLLSDRFSAERPKGSFSTLEIQRTEQGDSAMYLCASSLVDDGGEGAFFGQGTRLTVV.

The count of this clone is one. The chain links TRBV7-3 to TRBJ2-1; D is possibly TRBD2 (6 bases). With 0 bases removed from V and 0 bases from J, the gap between germline ends came to 9 bases. CDR1 is SGHTA and CDR2 is FQGTGA in the germline V gene. This CDR3 is 16 amino acids long. The CDR3 spells CASSLTGGSSYNEQFF. The DNA for the CDR3 is TGTGCCAGCAGCTTAACTGGAGGGAGCTCCTACAATGAGCAGTTCTTC.

The chain recombines TRBV14 with TRBJ2-7; maybe TRBD1 (9 bases). The CDR3 length is 16 residues. Germline-derived CDR1 and CDR2 are SGHDN and FVKESK. Deletions cut 4 bases from V and 2 bases from J, with 18 bases between. CDR3 nucleotides: TGTGCCAGCAGCCCGGGAGGGACAGGGATCGCCTACGAGCAGTACTTC. Translated: CASSPGGTGIAYEQYF.

This clone showed up just a few times. The genes are TRBV30 and TRBJ1-5; D call uncertain. In germline, CDR1 is GTSNPN, CDR2 SVGIG (reference sequence). The germline V and J ends were trimmed by 0 bases and 1 base, with 13 bases remaining between them. CDR3 length equals 16 residues. CDR3 coding DNA: TGTGCCTGGAGTGTAGGTTTGGGCCGGAGCAATCAGCCCCAGCATTTT. Translated: CAWSVGLGRSNQPQHF.

This rearrangement joins TRBV30 to TRBJ2-3, with 13 bases fitting TRBD2. Trimming cost V 3 bases and J 5 bases; bases outside gene matches: 11. The V gene's germline CDR1 is GTSNPN and CDR2 SVGIG (reference sequence). This CDR3 is built from 17 residues. CDR3 in DNA: TGTGCCTGGAGCGCAAACACACTAGCGGGAGGGGGAGATACGCAGTATTTT. As protein: CAWSANTLAGGGDTQYF.

The chain carries TRBV2 and TRBJ2-1; TRBD2 is a possible D gene (5 bases). The CDR3 extends over 13 amino acids. Germline lookup yields CDR1 SNHLY and CDR2 FYNNEI. Trimming stripped 6 bases from V and 4 bases from J, with 10 bases between. CDR3 sequence reads: CASRQTGYNEQFF. CDR3 nucleotide sequence: TGTGCCAGCAGGCAGACGGGATACAATGAGCAGTTCTTC.

The V gene is TRBV25-1, the J gene TRBJ1-4, with TRBD1 matching 7 bases. This CDR3 is built from 15 residues. CDR1 is MGHDK, CDR2 SYGVNS, per germline. Losses at the gene ends were 4 bases for V and 6 bases for J; bases not matched to a gene: 8. In nucleotides, the CDR3 is TGTGCCAGCAGTGCAAGACAGGGCGGGTATGAAAAACTGTTTTTT. This codes for CASSARQGGYEKLFF.

V is TRBV7-9 and J is TRBJ2-5; 11 bases agree with TRBD1. Germline V gene lookup returns CDR1 SEHNR and CDR2 FQNEAQ (reference sequence). V trimming: 4 bases; J trimming: 2 bases; junction bases outside the gene matches: 0. The CDR3 is 14 residues long. The CDR3 coding sequence is TGTGCCAGCAGCTGGGACAGGGGGCAAGAGACCCAGTACTTC. Translated: CASSWDRGQETQYF.

The CDR3, as DNA: TGCGCCAGCAGCCCGACGACAGGGGGTGGGGGGGAAAAACTGTTTTTT. Translated: CASSPTTGGGGEKLFF. This chain uses TRBV4-1 with TRBJ1-4; 9 nucleotides line up with TRBD1. CDR3 length: 16 residues. Losses at the gene ends were 4 bases for V and 8 bases for J; bases not matched to a gene: 11. Per germline, CDR1 MGHRA and CDR2 YSYEKL.

V is TRBV2 and J is TRBJ1-4; D uncertain. The CDR3 loop spans 14 amino acids. Looked up from germline, CDR1 is SNHLY and CDR2 is FYNNEI. Deletions cut 6 bases from V and 4 bases from J, with 12 bases between. CDR3 amino acids: CASRREGRNEKLFF. CDR3 in DNA: TGTGCCAGCAGGCGGGAGGGCCGTAATGAAAAACTGTTTTTT. The variable domain in full, completed from reference TRBV2 and TRBJ1-4, reads EPEVTQTPSHQVTQMGQEVILRCVPISNHLYFYWYRQILGQKVEFLVSFYNNEISEKSEIFDDQFSVERPDGSNFTLKIRSTKLEDSAMYFCASRREGRNEKLFFGSGTQLSVL.

This clone occurred once. The chain links TRBV7-2 to TRBJ2-5; 9 bases agree with TRBD1. The CDR3 is 16 residues long. Trimming removed 2 bases from V and 5 bases from J; junction bases left unmatched: 9. Germline assignment: CDR1 SGHTA and CDR2 FQGNSA. CDR3 sequence: CASSLLDRGSGETQYF. Here the CDR3 DNA reads TGTGCCAGCAGCTTATTGGACAGGGGATCGGGGGAGACCCAGTACTTC.

The rearrangement links TRBV7-3 to TRBJ2-7; TRBD1 matches 10 bases. V dropped 4 bases and J dropped 5; count of bases not matched to a gene: 8. This CDR3 is built from 15 residues. CDR1 and CDR2 (germline): SGHTA, FQGTGA. CDR3 region: CASSSPGQGFDEQYF. CDR3 sequence (DNA): TGTGCCAGCAGCTCTCCGGGACAGGGGTTCGACGAGCAGTACTTC. Complete variable domain (other parts from reference TRBV7-3 and TRBJ2-7): GAGVSQTPSNKVTEKGKYVELRCDPISGHTALYWYRQSLGQGPEFLIYFQGTGAADDSGLPNDRFFAVRPEGSVSTLKIQRTERGDSAVYLCASSSPGQGFDEQYFGPGTRLTVT.

The genes are TRBV19 and TRBJ1-1; 8 bases agree with TRBD1. The ends lost 4 bases at V and 2 bases at J; junction bases unmatched: 3. Germline assignment: CDR1 LNHDA and CDR2 SQIVND (reference sequence). The CDR3 extends over 14 amino acids. CDR3 nucleotide sequence: TGTGCCAGTAGTAGAGGACAGGGAAACACTGAAGCTTTCTTT. Amino acids: CASSRGQGNTEAFF. The complete variable domain, with remaining parts taken from reference TRBV19 and TRBJ1-1, reads DGGITQSPKYLFRKEGQNVTLSCEQNLNHDAMYWYRQDPGQGLRLIYYSQIVNDFQKGDIAEGYSVSREKKESFPLTVTSAQKNPTAFYLCASSRGQGNTEAFFGQGTRLTVV.